This T cell receptor beta chain was retrieved from a study of breast tumors, draining lymph nodes, adjacent tissues (dated by TCRdb to the mid-2010s). For the study in its entirety: Breast cancer patients provided tumor, adjacent nontumor tissue and axillary lymph nodes, and the study compared the TCR beta repertoires across these three sources. In human breast cancer, the study set out to assess how tumor, surrounding tissue and draining lymph node repertoires relate to one another and whether T cells might be exchanged between them. Paper-wide results and their limitations: T-cell repertoire diversity in tumors was found to be lower than in lymph nodes but higher than in nontumor tissue, and preferential V and J gene usage was observed. The conclusion that tumor T cells originate in lymph nodes was framed as consistent with a hypothesis rather than directly demonstrated. Tumor and nontumor tissue repertoires were significantly more similar in luminal-like than in basal-like breast cancer. A scenario in which most tumor T cells derive from the lymph node and then expand within tumor tissue was judged to be consistent with the data.

V and J are trimmed by 2 bases and 7 bases, and the gene matches miss 7 bases of the junction. CDR1 and CDR2 are read off the germline V gene (reference sequence) as SGHKS and YYEKEE. The CDR3 spans 14 residues, from the cysteine through the phenylalanine. Only the CDR3 DNA is retained, 42 bases long and in frame from the first base. The axillary draining lymph nodes of breast cancer patients were the source of the lymph node samples. In its sample, this clonotype was seen many times. The specificity of this receptor is unknown. Base quality data are lacking; no much larger clone is found one base away. This sample was sequenced with an Illumina HiSeq 2000. Multiplex PCR amplification was used to generate the TCR beta chain libraries. The amplified TCR beta chain products were analyzed by high-throughput sequencing. Clones were called with MiXCR by TCRdb after fastp trimmed the public reads at Q25, and only in-frame beta chains were retained. Every distinct CDR3 protein forms one entry, paired with its most common genes and DNA. In all, the sample holds about 230,000 distinct CDR3 sequences, and 32% of those were seen once. Together, the top ten hold roughly 1.5% of the sample.

The specimen sequenced was axillary lymph node tissue. This TCR was sampled from a female donor with breast cancer. Some clones in this sample may be carry-over from other donors' samples. The chain is assembled from TRBV5-5 and TRBJ2-7; TRBD1 lines up with 9 middle nucleotides. The CDR3 reads CASSFRTGVDEQYF. Here is the DNA: TGTGCCAGCAGCTTCCGGACAGGGGTAGATGAGCAGTACTTC.